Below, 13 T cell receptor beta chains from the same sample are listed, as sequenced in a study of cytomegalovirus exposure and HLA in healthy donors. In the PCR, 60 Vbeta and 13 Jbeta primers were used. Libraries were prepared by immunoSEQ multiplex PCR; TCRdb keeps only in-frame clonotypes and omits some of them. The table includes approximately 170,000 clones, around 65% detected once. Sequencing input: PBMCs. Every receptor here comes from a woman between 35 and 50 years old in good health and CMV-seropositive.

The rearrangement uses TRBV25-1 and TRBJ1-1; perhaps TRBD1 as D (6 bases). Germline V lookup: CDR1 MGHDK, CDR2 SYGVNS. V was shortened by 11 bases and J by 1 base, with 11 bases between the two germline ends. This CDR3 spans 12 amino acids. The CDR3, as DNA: TGTGCCTCAAAGGGGGAGAACACTGAAGCTTTCTTT. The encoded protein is CASKGENTEAFF.

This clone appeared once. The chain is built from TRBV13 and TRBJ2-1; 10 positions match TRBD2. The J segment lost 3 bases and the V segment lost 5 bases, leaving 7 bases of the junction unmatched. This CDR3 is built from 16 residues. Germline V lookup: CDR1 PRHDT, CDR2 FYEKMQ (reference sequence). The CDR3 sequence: CASSPPTSGVYNEQFF. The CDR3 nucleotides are TGTGCCAGCAGCCCCCCCACTAGCGGGGTCTACAATGAGCAGTTCTTC.

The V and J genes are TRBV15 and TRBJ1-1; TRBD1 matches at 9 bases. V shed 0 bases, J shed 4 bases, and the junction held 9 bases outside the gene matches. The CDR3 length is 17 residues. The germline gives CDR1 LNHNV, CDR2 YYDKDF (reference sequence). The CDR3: CATSRDKIQGARTEAFF. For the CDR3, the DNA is TGTGCCACCAGCAGAGATAAAATACAGGGGGCCCGCACTGAAGCTTTCTTT.

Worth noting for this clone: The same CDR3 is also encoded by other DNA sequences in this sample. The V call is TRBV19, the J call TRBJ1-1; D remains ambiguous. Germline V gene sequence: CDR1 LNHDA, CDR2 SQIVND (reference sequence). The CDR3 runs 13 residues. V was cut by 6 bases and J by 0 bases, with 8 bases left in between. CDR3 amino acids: CASSGRLNTEAFF. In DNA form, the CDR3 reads TGTGCCAGTAGCGGGAGACTGAACACTGAAGCTTTCTTT.

This chain's CDR3 is CASSIQGPQPQHF. For the CDR3, the DNA is TGTGCCAGCAGTATTCAGGGGCCCCAGCCCCAGCATTTT. The chain combines TRBV2 with TRBJ1-5; D is possibly TRBD1 (6 bases). This CDR3 has 13 amino acids. The V gene's germline CDR1 is SNHLY and CDR2 FYNNEI. V was trimmed by 5 bases and J by 7 bases, leaving 12 bases between them.

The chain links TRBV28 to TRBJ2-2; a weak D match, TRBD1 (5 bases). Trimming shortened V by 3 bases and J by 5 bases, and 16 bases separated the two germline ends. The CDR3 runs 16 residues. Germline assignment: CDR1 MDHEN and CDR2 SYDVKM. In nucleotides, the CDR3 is TGTGCCAGCAGTTTGGATGTAGGGGCAGGAACCGGGGAGCTGTTTTTT. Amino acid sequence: CASSLDVGAGTGELFF.

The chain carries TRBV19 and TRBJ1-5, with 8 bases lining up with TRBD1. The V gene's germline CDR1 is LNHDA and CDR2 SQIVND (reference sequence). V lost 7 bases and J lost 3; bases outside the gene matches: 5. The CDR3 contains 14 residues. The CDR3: CASTMDRDNQPQHF. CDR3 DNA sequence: TGTGCCAGTACCATGGACAGGGACAATCAGCCCCAGCATTTT.

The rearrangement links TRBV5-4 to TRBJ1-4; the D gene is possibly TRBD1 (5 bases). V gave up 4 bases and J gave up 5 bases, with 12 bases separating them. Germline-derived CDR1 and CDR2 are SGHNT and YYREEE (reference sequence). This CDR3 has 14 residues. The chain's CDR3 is CASSRGGGNEKLFF. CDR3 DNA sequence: TGTGCCAGCAGCCGCGGGGGGGGAAATGAAAAACTGTTTTTT.

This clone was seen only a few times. The DNA of the CDR3 is TGTGCCAGCAGTTATGGGGGGGCGGGCAATCAGCCCCAGCATTTT. Residues: CASSYGGAGNQPQHF. The chain has TRBV28 and TRBJ1-5, with D tentatively TRBD1 (6 bases). This CDR3 region has 15 residues. Trimming stripped 4 bases from V and 2 bases from J, with 12 bases between. Germline V gene data show CDR1 as MDHEN and CDR2 as SYDVKM. The variable domain in full, completed from reference TRBV28 and TRBJ1-5, reads DVKVTQSSRYLVKRTGEKVFLECVQDMDHENMFWYRQDPGLGLRLIYFSYDVKMKEKGDIPEGYSVSREKKERFSLILESASTNQTSMYLCASSYGGAGNQPQHFGDGTRLSIL.

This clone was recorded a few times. The CDR3 is CASSEGLAGVETQYF. The CDR3 DNA reads as TGTGCCAGCAGCGAGGGACTAGCGGGAGTAGAGACCCAGTACTTC. The rearrangement uses TRBV7-2 and TRBJ2-5; 14 positions agree with TRBD2. CDR1 is SGHTA and CDR2 is FQGNSA in the germline V gene. CDR3 length: 15 residues. The V segment lost 5 bases and the J segment 4 bases; nucleotides outside the gene matches: 3.

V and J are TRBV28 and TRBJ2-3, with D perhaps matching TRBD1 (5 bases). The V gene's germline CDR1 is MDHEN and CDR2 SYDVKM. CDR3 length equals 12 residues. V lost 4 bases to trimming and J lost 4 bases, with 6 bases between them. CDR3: CASSSTADTQYF. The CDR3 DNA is TGTGCCAGCAGTTCGACAGCAGATACGCAGTATTTT.

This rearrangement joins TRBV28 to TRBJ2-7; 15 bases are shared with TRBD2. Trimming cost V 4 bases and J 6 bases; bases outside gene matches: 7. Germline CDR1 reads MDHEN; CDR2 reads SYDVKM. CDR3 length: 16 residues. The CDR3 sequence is CASSSLGLAGGPEQYF. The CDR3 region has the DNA TGTGCCAGCAGTTCCTTGGGACTAGCGGGAGGCCCCGAGCAGTACTTC. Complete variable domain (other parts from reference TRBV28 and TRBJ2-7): DVKVTQSSRYLVKRTGEKVFLECVQDMDHENMFWYRQDPGLGLRLIYFSYDVKMKEKGDIPEGYSVSREKKERFSLILESASTNQTSMYLCASSSLGLAGGPEQYFGPGTRLTVT.

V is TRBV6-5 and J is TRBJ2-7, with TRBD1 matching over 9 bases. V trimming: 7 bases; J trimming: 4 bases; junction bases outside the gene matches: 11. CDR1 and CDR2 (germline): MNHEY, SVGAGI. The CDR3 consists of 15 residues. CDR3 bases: TGTGCCAGCAAGGTGGCGGACAGGGGATTTTACGAGCAGTACTTC. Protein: CASKVADRGFYEQYF.